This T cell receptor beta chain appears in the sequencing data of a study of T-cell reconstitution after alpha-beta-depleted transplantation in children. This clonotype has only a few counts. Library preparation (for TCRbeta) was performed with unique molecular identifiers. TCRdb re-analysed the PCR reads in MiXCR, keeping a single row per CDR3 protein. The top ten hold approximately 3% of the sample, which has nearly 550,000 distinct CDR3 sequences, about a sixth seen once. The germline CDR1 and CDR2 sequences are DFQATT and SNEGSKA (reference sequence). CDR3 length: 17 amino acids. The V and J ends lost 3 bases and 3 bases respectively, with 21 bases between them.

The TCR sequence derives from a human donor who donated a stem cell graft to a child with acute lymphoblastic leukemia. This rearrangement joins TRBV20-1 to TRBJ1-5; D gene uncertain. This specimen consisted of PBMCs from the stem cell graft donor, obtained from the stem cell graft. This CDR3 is CSARGGRLSKINQPQHF. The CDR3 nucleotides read TGCAGTGCTAGGGGTGGACGACTGTCGAAGATCAATCAGCCCCAGCATTTT.